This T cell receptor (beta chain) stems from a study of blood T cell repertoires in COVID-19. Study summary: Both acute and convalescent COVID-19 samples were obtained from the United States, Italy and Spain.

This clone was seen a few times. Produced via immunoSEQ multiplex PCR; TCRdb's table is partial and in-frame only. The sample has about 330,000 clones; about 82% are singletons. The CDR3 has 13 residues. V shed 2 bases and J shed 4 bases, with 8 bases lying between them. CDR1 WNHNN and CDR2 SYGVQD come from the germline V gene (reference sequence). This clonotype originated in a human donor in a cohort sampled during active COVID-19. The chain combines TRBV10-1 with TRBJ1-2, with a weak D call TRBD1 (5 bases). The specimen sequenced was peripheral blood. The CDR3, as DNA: TGCGCCAGCAGTGAGGGGGGGTCCTATGGCTACACCTTC. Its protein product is CASSEGGSYGYTF.